One sample yielded the 5 T cell receptor beta chains listed below, sequenced in a study of identical twins. TCRdb itself ran the 5' RACE reads through MiXCR, one entry per CDR3 protein. Among 450,000 to 600,000 distinct CDR3 sequences, around 22% were seen once, and the ten largest hold about 0.5%. These data also featured in a second study, about yellow fever vaccine responses in identical twins.

Source material: CD4+ T cells sorted from blood. These receptors all come from a woman in her late teens or twenties in good health.

This clonotype has only a few counts. The V and J genes are TRBV7-9 and TRBJ1-4, with 7 positions matching TRBD1. The junction had 10 bases not matched to a gene; V was cut back by 5 bases and J by 4 bases. This CDR3 is built from 16 residues. The germline CDR1 and CDR2 sequences are SEHNR and FQNEAQ (reference sequence). The CDR3 DNA is TGTGCCAGCAGCAAACGGCCACAGGGGTTTAATGAAAAACTGTTTTTT. Protein product: CASSKRPQGFNEKLFF.

The rearrangement uses TRBV28 and TRBJ2-1, with TRBD2 matching 11 bases. V dropped 6 bases and J dropped 5; count of bases not matched to a gene: 3. Germline loops: CDR1 MDHEN, CDR2 SYDVKM. The CDR3 is made up of 14 amino acids. The CDR3 region is CASRTSGGNNEQFF. CDR3 sequence (DNA): TGTGCCAGCAGAACTAGCGGGGGTAACAATGAGCAGTTCTTC.

There are a few counts of this clonotype. V and J are TRBV2 and TRBJ2-1; 10 positions match TRBD2. CDR3 size: 16 residues. The germline CDR1 and CDR2 sequences are SNHLY and FYNNEI. V was pared by 6 bases and J by 8 bases, with 13 bases of the junction left unmatched. The CDR3 here is CASREKAGGSVDEQFF. CDR3 DNA: TGTGCCAGCAGAGAGAAAGCGGGAGGGTCTGTGGATGAGCAGTTCTTC.

This clonotype was seen a handful of times. The V and J genes are TRBV25-1 and TRBJ2-7, with D possibly being TRBD2 (6 bases). From germline, CDR1 is MGHDK and CDR2 SYGVNS. V lost 2 bases, J lost 5 bases, and 13 bases lay in between. The CDR3 extends over 14 amino acids. The CDR3 sequence: CASSERGTADEQYF. CDR3 nucleotide sequence: TGTGCCAGCAGTGAACGCGGGACGGCTGACGAGCAGTACTTC.

A few counts support this clonotype. The rearrangement joins TRBV2 to TRBJ2-1; D not certain. Germline V gene sequence: CDR1 SNHLY, CDR2 FYNNEI. Deletions cut 4 bases from V and 6 bases from J, with 16 bases between. This CDR3 region has 15 residues. This chain's CDR3 is CASSVDMSPSNEQFF. The CDR3 bases are TGTGCCAGCAGTGTGGATATGTCGCCCTCCAATGAGCAGTTCTTC.